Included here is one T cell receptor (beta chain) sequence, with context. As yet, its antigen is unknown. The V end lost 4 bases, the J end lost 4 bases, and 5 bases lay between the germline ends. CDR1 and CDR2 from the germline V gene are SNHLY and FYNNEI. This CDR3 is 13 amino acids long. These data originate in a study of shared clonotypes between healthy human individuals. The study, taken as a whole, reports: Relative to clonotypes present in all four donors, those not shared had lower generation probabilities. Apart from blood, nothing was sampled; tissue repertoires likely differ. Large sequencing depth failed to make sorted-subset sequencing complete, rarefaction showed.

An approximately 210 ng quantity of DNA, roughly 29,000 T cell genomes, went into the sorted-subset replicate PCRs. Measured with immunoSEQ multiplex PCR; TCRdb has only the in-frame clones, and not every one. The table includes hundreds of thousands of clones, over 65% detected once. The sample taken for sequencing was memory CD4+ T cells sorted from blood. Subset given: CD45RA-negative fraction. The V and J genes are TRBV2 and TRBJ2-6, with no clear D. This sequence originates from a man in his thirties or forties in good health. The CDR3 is CASSGTGANVLTF. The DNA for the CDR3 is TGTGCCAGCAGTGGTACGGGGGCCAACGTCCTGACTTTC. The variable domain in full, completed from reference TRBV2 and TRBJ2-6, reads EPEVTQTPSHQVTQMGQEVILRCVPISNHLYFYWYRQILGQKVEFLVSFYNNEISEKSEIFDDQFSVERPDGSNFTLKIRSTKLEDSAMYFCASSGTGANVLTFGAGSRLTVL.